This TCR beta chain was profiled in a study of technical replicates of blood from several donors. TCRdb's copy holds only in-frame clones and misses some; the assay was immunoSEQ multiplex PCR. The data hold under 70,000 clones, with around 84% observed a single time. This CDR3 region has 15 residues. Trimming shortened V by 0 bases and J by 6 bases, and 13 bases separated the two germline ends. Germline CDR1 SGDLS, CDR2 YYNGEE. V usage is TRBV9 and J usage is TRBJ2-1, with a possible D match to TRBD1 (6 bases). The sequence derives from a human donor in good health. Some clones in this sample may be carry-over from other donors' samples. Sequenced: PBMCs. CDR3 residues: CASSVATGLLNEQFF. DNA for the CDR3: TGTGCCAGCAGCGTAGCTACAGGGCTTCTCAATGAGCAGTTCTTC.